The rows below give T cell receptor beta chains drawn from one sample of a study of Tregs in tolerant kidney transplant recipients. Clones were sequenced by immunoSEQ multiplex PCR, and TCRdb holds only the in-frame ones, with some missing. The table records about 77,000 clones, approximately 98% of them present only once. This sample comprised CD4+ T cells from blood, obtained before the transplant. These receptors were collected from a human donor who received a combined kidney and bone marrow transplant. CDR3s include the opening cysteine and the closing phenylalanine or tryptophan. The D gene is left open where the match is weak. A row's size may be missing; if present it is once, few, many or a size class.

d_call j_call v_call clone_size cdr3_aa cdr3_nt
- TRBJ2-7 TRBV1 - CTSSQVWGHRKFEQYF TGCACCAGCAGCCAAGTCTGGGGACATCGAAAGTTCGAGCAGTACTTC
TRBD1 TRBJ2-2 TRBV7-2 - CASSSRTGGTGELFF TGTGCCAGCAGCTCACGGACAGGGGGCACCGGGGAGCTGTTTTTT
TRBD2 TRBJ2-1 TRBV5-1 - CASSLGLAANSYNEQFF TGCGCCAGCAGCTTGGGTCTAGCGGCCAACTCCTACAATGAGCAGTTCTTC
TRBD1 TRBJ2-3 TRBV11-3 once CPTGAGITDTQYF TGTCCCACAGGGGCAGGGATCACAGATACGCAGTATTTT
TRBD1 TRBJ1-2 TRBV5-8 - CASSIQGEWDGYTF TGTGCCAGCTCGATTCAGGGGGAGTGGGATGGCTACACCTTC
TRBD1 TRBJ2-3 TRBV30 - CAWSDGQGAGTQYF TGTGCCTGGAGTGACGGACAGGGTGCGGGTACGCAGTATTTT
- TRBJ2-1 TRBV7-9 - CASSLGRPSSSYNEQFF TGTGCCAGCAGCTTAGGGAGGCCTTCAAGCTCCTACAATGAGCAGTTCTTC
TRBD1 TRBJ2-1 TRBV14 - CASSQLGQGAGNEQFF TGTGCCAGCAGCCAACTTGGACAGGGGGCTGGTAATGAGCAGTTCTTC
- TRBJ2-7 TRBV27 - CASSFRGSYEQYF TGTGCCAGCAGCTTCCGGGGCTCCTACGAGCAGTACTTC
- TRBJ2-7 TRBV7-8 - CASSLAGGGEQYF TGTGCCAGCAGCTTAGCGGGAGGGGGCGAGCAGTACTTC
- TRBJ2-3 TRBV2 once CASSEASVNPQYF TGTGCCAGCAGTGAAGCGAGCGTAAATCCGCAGTATTTT
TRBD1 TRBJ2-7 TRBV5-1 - CASSLVTLGQGAYEQYF TGCGCCAGCAGCTTGGTTACCTTGGGACAGGGGGCCTACGAGCAGTACTTC
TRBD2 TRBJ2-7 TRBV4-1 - CASSQDRLAAFRSYEQYF TGCGCCAGCAGCCAGGATAGACTAGCGGCTTTCCGCTCCTACGAGCAGTACTTC
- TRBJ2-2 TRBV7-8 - CASSFGVSTGELFF TGTGCCAGCAGCTTCGGGGTGAGCACCGGGGAGCTGTTTTTT
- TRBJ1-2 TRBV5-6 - CASSFMQGHGYTF TGTGCCAGCAGCTTTATGCAGGGGCATGGCTACACCTTC
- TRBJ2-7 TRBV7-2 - CASSLLGSISYEQYF TGTGCCAGCAGCTTATTGGGCAGCATCTCCTACGAGCAGTACTTC
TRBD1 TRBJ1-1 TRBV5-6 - CASSPSEGARGTEAFF TGTGCCAGCAGCCCCTCCGAGGGGGCAAGGGGCACTGAAGCTTTCTTT
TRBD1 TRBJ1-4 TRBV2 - CASGPPDRGNEKLFF TGTGCCAGCGGACCTCCGGACAGGGGAAATGAAAAACTGTTTTTT
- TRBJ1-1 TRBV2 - CASSDRRQNTEAFF TGTGCCAGCAGTGACAGGCGACAGAACACTGAAGCTTTCTTT
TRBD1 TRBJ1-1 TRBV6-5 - CASSRPQGANTEAFF TGTGCCAGCAGCCGTCCTCAGGGGGCGAACACTGAAGCTTTCTTT
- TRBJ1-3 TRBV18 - CASSPAGPTSGNTIYF TGTGCCAGCTCACCAGCAGGGCCCACCTCTGGAAACACCATATATTTT
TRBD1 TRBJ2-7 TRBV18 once CASSPGQAVGEQYF TGTGCCAGCTCACCCGGACAGGCTGTGGGCGAGCAGTACTTC
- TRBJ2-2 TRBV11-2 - CASSYLGATGELFF TGTGCCAGCAGCTATTTGGGGGCCACCGGGGAGCTGTTTTTT
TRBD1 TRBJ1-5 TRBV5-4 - CASSSDRADQPQHF TGTGCCAGCAGCTCTGACAGGGCGGATCAGCCCCAGCATTTT
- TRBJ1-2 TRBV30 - CAWSPLQSQLYGYTF TGTGCCTGGAGTCCCCTCCAAAGTCAACTCTATGGCTACACCTTC
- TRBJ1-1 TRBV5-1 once CASSPGSNTEAFF TGCGCCAGCAGCCCAGGGTCGAACACTGAAGCTTTCTTT
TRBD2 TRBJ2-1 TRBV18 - CASSPPSGTTNEQFF TGTGCCAGCTCACCACCCAGCGGGACGACAAATGAGCAGTTCTTC
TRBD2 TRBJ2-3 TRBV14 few CASSQVVRLLAGVSTQYF TGTGCCAGCAGCCAAGTCGTCCGGTTACTAGCGGGGGTGTCTACGCAGTATTTT
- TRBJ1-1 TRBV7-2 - CASSLGGRWNTEAFF TGTGCCAGCAGCTTAGGAGGGCGGTGGAACACTGAAGCTTTCTTT
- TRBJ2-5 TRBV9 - CASSVGGSQETQYF TGTGCCAGCAGCGTAGGGGGCAGTCAAGAGACCCAGTACTTC